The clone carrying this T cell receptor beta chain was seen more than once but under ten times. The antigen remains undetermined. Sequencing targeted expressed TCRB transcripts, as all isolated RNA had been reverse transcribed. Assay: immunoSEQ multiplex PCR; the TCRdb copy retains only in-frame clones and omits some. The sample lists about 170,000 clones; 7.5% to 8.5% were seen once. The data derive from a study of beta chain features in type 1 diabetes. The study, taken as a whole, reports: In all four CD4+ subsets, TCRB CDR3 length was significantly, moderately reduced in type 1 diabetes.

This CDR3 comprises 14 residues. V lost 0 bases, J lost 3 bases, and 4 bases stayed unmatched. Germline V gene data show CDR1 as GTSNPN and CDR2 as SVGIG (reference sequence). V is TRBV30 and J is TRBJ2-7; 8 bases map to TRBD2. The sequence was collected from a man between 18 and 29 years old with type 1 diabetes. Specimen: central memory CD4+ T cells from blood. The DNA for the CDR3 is TGTGCCTGGAGTGTCACGGGAGGGGGCTACGAGCAGTACTTC. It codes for CAWSVTGGGYEQYF. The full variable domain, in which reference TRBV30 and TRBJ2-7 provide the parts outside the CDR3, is SQTIHQWPATLVQPVGSPLSLECTVEGTSNPNLYWYRQAAGRGLQLLFYSVGIGQISSEVPQNLSASRPQDRQFILSSKKLLLSDSGFYLCAWSVTGGGYEQYFGPGTRLTVT.